This is a list of T cell receptor beta chains from one sample in a study of cytomegalovirus exposure and HLA in healthy donors. Data came from immunoSEQ multiplex PCR; TCRdb stores just in-frame clones and leaves some out. The sample lists over 150,000 clones, 70% to 80% occurring once. The specimen was PBMCs. The receptors were sampled from a man aged 18-30 years in good health and CMV-seropositive. CDR3s include the opening cysteine and the closing phenylalanine or tryptophan. A D gene is named only where the DNA matches it firmly. Clone size, where shown, is once, few, many, or a class for clones that have expanded.

V,size,D,J,CDR3,DNA
TRBV27,NA,TRBD2,TRBJ2-1,CATLRVAGAYNEQFF,TGTGCCACCCTGAGGGTAGCGGGGGCATACAATGAGCAGTTCTTC
TRBV9,NA,NA,TRBJ2-7,CASSGGQSSSYEQYF,TGTGCCAGCAGCGGCGGACAGTCAAGCTCCTACGAGCAGTACTTC
TRBV9,NA,NA,TRBJ2-5,CASSVGGLETQYF,TGTGCCAGCAGCGTAGGCGGCCTGGAGACCCAGTACTTC
TRBV7-9,NA,NA,TRBJ2-1,CSSSRKGAASYNEQFF,TGTTCCAGCAGCCGTAAAGGGGCGGCATCCTACAATGAGCAGTTCTTC
TRBV9,NA,TRBD2,TRBJ2-3,CASSLRGLAGGPDTQYF,TGTGCCAGCAGCTTAAGAGGACTAGCGGGAGGGCCAGATACGCAGTATTTT
TRBV7-9,NA,NA,TRBJ1-5,CASSQLLNQPQHF,TGTGCCAGCAGCCAACTTCTTAATCAGCCCCAGCATTTT
TRBV12-5,NA,NA,TRBJ2-3,CASGPKAQQGTDTQYF,TGTGCTAGTGGTCCCAAGGCCCAGCAGGGCACAGATACGCAGTATTTT
TRBV10-3,NA,TRBD1,TRBJ2-5,CAISSSDRGQETQYF,TGTGCCATCAGTTCTTCGGACAGGGGGCAGGAGACCCAGTACTTC
TRBV15,few,TRBD2,TRBJ2-7,CATGLAGGSGEQYF,TGTGCCACCGGGCTAGCGGGAGGGTCCGGCGAGCAGTACTTC
TRBV6-1,NA,TRBD2,TRBJ2-7,CAGQAGANSYEQYF,TGTGCCGGCCAAGCGGGGGCTAACTCCTACGAGCAGTACTTC
TRBV5-4,NA,NA,TRBJ2-7,CASSLGQSDYEQYF,TGTGCCAGCAGCTTGGGACAGTCCGACTACGAGCAGTACTTC